This entry is about one T cell receptor (beta chain). From germline, CDR1 is SGHNT and CDR2 YENEEA. The CDR3 runs 15 residues. V shed 5 bases, J shed 5 bases, and the junction held 12 bases outside the gene matches. Per the study methods: Using reference gene primer amplification, nucleated cell counts were estimated. TCRdb's copy holds only in-frame clones and misses some; the assay was immunoSEQ multiplex PCR. The V and J calls and clone size are taken from that table; D and trimming were inferred from the DNA. The sample consists of roughly 100,000 clones, 86% of them appearing once. The sample comes from a study of blood T cell repertoires in COVID-19. Study-wide context: COVID-19 samples from acute and convalescent phases originated in the United States, Italy and Spain. PBMCs, B-cell-depleted T cells, or T cells provided the cDNA or gDNA that made up the material.

The chain carries TRBV11-3 and TRBJ2-7, with 7 nucleotides matching TRBD2. This receptor was taken from a human donor in a cohort sampled during active COVID-19. Sequencing was carried out using peripheral blood. The chain's CDR3 is CASSPAGGSYHEQYF. CDR3 coding DNA: TGTGCCAGCAGCCCAGCCGGCGGGAGCTACCACGAGCAGTACTTC.